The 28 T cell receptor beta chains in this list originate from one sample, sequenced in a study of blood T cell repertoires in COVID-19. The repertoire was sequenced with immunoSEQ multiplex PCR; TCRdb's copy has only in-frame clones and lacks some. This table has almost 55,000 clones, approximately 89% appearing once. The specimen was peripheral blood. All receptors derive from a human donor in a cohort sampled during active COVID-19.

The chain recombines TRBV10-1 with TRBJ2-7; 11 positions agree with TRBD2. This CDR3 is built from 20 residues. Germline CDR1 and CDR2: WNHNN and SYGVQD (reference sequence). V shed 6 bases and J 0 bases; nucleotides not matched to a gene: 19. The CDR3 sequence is CASRLAGGLFLPSVSYEQYF. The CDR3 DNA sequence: TGCGCCAGCAGGCTAGCGGGGGGCCTCTTTCTCCCCTCTGTCTCCTACGAGCAGTACTTC.

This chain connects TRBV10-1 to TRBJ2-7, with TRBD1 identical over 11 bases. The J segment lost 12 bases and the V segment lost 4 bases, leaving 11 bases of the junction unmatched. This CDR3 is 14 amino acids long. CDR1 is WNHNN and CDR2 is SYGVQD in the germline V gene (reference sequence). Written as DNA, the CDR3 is TGCGCCAGCAGTGGGGGGACAGGGGGAGGCCGGTGGTACTTC. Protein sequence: CASSGGTGGGRWYF.

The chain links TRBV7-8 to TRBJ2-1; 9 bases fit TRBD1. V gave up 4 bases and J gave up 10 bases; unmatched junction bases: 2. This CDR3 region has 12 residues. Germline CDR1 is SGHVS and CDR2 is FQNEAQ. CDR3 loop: CASSSGTGEQFF. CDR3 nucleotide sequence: TGTGCCAGCAGCTCAGGGACAGGGGAGCAGTTCTTC.

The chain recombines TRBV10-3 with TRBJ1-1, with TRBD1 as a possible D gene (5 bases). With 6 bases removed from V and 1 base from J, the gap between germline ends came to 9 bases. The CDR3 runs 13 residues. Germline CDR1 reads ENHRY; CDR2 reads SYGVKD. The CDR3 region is CAIRYDRNTEAFF. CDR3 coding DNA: TGTGCCATCAGATATGACAGGAACACTGAAGCTTTCTTT.

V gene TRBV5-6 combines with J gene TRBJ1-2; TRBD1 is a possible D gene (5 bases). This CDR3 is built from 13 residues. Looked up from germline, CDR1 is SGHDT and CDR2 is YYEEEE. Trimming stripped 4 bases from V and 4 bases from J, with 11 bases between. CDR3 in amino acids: CASSPGEGYGYTF. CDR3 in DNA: TGTGCCAGCAGCCCGGGGGAGGGCTATGGCTACACCTTC.

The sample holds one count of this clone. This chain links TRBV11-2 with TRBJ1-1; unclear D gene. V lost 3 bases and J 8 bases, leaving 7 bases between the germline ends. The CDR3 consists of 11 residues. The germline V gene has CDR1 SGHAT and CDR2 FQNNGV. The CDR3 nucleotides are TGTGCCAGCAGCTTGACATTAGAAGCTTTCTTT. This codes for CASSLTLEAFF.

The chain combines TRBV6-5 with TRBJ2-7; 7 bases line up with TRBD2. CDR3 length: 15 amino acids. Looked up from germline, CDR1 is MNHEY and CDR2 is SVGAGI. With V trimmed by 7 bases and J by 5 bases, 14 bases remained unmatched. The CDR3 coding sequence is TGTGCCAGCATCGGCGGGAGAAGTGGTAGCGACGAGCAGTACTTC. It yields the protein CASIGGRSGSDEQYF.

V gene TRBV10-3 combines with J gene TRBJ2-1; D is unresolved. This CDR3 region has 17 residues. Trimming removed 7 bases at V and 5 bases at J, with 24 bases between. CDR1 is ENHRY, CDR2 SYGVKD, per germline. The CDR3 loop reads CAIINPGQPYWHNEQFF. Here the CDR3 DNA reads TGTGCCATCATCAATCCAGGCCAACCTTACTGGCACAATGAGCAGTTCTTC.

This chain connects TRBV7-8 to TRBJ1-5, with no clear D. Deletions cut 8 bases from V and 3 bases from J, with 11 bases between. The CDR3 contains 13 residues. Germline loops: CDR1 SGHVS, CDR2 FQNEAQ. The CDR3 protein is CASSPQNNQPQHF. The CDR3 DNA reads TGTGCCAGCTCCCCGCAGAACAATCAGCCCCAGCATTTT.

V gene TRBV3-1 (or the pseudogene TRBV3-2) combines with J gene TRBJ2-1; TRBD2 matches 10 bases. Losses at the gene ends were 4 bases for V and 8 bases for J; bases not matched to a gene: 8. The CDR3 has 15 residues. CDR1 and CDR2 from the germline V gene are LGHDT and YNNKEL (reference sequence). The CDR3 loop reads CASSPSGSGGHEQFF. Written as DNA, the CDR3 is TGTGCCAGCAGCCCGTCGGGTAGCGGGGGGCATGAGCAGTTCTTC.

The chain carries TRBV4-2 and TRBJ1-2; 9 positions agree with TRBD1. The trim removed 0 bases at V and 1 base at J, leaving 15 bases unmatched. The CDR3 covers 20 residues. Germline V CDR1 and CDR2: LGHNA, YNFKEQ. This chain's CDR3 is CASSQEVGTGRLIFNYGYTF. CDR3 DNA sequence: TGTGCCAGCAGCCAAGAAGTAGGGACAGGGCGCCTCATTTTTAACTATGGCTACACCTTC.

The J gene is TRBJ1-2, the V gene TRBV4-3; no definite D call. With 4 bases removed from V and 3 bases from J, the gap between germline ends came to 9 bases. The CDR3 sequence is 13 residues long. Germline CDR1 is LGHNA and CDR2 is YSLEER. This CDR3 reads CASSRSLDYGYTF. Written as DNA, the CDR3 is TGCGCCAGCAGCCGAAGCTTGGACTATGGCTACACCTTC.

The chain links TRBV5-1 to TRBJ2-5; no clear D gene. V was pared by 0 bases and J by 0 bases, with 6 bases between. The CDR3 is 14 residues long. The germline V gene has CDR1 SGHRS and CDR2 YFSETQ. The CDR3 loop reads CASSLAPNQETQYF. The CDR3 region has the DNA TGCGCCAGCAGCTTGGCCCCCAACCAAGAGACCCAGTACTTC.

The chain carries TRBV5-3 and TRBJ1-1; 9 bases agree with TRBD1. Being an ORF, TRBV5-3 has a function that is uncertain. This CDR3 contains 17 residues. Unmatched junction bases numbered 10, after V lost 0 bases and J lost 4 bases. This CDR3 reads CARSLAPGQGKCTEAFF. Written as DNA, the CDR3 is TGTGCCAGAAGCTTGGCACCCGGACAGGGGAAATGCACTGAAGCTTTCTTT.

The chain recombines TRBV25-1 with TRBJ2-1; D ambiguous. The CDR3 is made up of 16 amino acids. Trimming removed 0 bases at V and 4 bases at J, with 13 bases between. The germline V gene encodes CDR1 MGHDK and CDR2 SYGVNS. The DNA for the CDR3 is TGTGCCAGCAGTGAATATGAGGAAGGAGCGTACAATGAGCAGTTCTTC. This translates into CASSEYEEGAYNEQFF. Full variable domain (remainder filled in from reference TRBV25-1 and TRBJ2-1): EADIYQTPRYLVIGTGKKITLECSQTMGHDKMYWYQQDPGMELHLIHYSYGVNSTEKGDLSSESTVSRIRTEHFPLTLESARPSHTSQYLCASSEYEEGAYNEQFFGPGTRLTVL.

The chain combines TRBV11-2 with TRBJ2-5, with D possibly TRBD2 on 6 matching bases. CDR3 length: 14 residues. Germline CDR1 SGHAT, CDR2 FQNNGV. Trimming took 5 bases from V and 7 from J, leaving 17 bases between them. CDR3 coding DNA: TGTGCCAGCAGCCCTTCCGGGACTCTGAGGACCCAGTACTTC. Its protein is CASSPSGTLRTQYF.

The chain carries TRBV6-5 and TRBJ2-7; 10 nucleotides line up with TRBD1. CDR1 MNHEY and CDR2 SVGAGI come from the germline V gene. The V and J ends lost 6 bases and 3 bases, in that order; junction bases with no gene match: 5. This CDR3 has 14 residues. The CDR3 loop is CASSGDRGIYEQYF. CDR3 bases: TGTGCCAGCAGCGGGGACAGGGGCATCTACGAGCAGTACTTC.

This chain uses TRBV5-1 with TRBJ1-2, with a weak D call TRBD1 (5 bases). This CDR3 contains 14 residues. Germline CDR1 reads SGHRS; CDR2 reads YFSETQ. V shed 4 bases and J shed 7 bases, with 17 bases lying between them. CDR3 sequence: CASSADKGMGGYTF. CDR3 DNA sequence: TGCGCCAGCAGCGCGGACAAGGGGATGGGTGGCTACACCTTC.

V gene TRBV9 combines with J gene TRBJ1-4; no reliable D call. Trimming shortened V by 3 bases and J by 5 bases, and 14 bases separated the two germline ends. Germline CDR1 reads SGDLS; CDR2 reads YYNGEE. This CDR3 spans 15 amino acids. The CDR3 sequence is CASSGRGDPNEKLFF. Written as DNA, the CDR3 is TGTGCCAGCAGCGGACGGGGTGACCCCAATGAAAAACTGTTTTTT.

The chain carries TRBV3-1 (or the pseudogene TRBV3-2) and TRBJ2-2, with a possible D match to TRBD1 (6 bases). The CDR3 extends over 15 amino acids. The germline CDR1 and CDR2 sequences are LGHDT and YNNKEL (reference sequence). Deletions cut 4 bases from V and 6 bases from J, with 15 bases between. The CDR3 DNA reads TGTGCCAGCAGCCGTGAACAGGGTCTCGCCGGGGAGCTGTTTTTT. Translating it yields CASSREQGLAGELFF.

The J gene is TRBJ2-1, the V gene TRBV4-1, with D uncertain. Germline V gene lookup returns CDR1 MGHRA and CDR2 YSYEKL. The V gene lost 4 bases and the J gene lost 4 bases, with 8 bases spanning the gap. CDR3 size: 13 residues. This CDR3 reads CASSPVEYNEQFF. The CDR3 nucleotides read TGCGCCAGCAGCCCGGTCGAGTACAATGAGCAGTTCTTC.

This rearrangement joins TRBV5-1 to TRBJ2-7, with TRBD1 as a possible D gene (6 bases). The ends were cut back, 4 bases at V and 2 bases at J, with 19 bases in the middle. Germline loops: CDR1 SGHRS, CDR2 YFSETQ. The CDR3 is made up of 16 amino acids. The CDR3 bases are TGCGCCAGCAGCGCAGCCGTCGTGGGGGCCACCTACGAGCAGTACTTC. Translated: CASSAAVVGATYEQYF. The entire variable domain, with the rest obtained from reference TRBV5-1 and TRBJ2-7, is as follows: KAGVTQTPRYLIKTRGQQVTLSCSPISGHRSVSWYQQTPGQGLQFLFEYFSETQRNKGNFPGRFSGRQFSNSRSEMNVSTLELGDSALYLCASSAAVVGATYEQYFGPGTRLTVT.

The CDR3 reads CASSLASTGGLETQYF. The CDR3 DNA follows: TGTGCCAGCAGCTTGGCCTCCACGGGGGGGCTAGAGACCCAGTACTTC. V gene TRBV5-4 combines with J gene TRBJ2-5; 8 bases agree with TRBD2. Trimming cost V 0 bases and J 4 bases; bases outside gene matches: 8. The CDR3 length is 16 residues. Germline V lookup: CDR1 SGHNT, CDR2 YYREEE (reference sequence). Full variable domain (remainder filled in from reference TRBV5-4 and TRBJ2-5): ETGVTQSPTHLIKTRGQQVTLRCSSQSGHNTVSWYQQALGQGPQFIFQYYREEENGRGNFPPRFSGLQFPNYSSELNVNALELDDSALYLCASSLASTGGLETQYFGPGTRLLVL.

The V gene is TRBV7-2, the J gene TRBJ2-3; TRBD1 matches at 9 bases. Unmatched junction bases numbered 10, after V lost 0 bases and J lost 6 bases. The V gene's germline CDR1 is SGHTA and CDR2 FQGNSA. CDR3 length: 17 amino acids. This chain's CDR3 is CASSLALGTGPGDTQYF. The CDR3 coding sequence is TGTGCCAGCAGCTTAGCGCTCGGGACAGGGCCGGGCGATACGCAGTATTTT.

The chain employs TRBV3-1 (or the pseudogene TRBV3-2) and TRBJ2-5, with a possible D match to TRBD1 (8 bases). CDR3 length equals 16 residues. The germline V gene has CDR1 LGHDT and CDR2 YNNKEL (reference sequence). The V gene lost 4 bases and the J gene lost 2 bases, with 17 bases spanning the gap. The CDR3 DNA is TGTGCCAGCAGCCGGGAAGGACAGGGAGGGCAAGAGACCCAGTACTTC. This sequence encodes CASSREGQGGQETQYF.

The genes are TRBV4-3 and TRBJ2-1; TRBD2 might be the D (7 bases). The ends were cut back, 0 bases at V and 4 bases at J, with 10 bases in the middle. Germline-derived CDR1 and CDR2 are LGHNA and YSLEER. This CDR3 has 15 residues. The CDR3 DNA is TGCGCCAGCAGCCAAGACCGGGGGGCATACAATGAGCAGTTCTTC. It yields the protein CASSQDRGAYNEQFF.

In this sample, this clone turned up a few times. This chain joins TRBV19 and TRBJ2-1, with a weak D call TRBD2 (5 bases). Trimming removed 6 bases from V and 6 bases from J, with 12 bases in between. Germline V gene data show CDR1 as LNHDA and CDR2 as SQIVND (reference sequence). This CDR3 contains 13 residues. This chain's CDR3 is CASSIRGPNEQFF. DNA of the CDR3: TGTGCCAGTAGCATCCGCGGGCCCAATGAGCAGTTCTTC. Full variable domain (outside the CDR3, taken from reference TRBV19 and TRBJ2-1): DGGITQSPKYLFRKEGQNVTLSCEQNLNHDAMYWYRQDPGQGLRLIYYSQIVNDFQKGDIAEGYSVSREKKESFPLTVTSAQKNPTAFYLCASSIRGPNEQFFGPGTRLTVL.

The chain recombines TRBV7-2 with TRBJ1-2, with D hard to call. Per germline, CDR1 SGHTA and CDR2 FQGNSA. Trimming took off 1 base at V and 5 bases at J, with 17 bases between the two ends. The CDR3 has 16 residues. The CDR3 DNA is TGTGCCAGCAGCTTAGGTTCCAGGCGCATAGGTTATGGCTACACCTTC. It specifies CASSLGSRRIGYGYTF. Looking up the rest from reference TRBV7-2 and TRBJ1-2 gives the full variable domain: GAGVSQSPSNKVTEKGKDVELRCDPISGHTALYWYRQSLGQGLEFLIYFQGNSAPDKSGLPSDRFSAERTGGSVSTLTIQRTQQEDSAVYLCASSLGSRRIGYGYTFGSGTRLTVV.